The clone carrying this T cell receptor beta chain appeared a few times. What it binds is unknown. Germline CDR1 reads ENHRY; CDR2 reads SYGVKD. V lost 9 bases to trimming and J lost 5 bases; unmatched junction nucleotides: 9. The length of the CDR3 is 13 residues. The sample is drawn from a study of CD8 T cells in ankylosing spondylitis. General study points: Some motif variants had been reported before (in reactive arthritis synovial fluid and blood). CD8+ cells made up the disease-linked clones, which were relatively rare in peripheral blood. Characteristic, it appeared, of ankylosing spondylitis blood was a TCR beta motif of fewer than 10 highly homologous variants. Significant enrichment of disease-linked clones was reportedly seen in matched ankylosing spondylitis synovial fluid.

Each CDR3 protein is one row after TCRdb ran MiXCR on the 5' RACE reads. The table has 700,000 to 1,000,000 distinct CDR3 sequences, 12% seen once. The chain has TRBV10-3 and TRBJ2-5; 7 bases fit TRBD2. The material sequenced was blood, either unsorted or a sorted T cell fraction (not recorded which). This sequence was found in a male donor with ankylosing spondylitis. The CDR3 DNA sequence: TGTGCCATGGGAAGCAGCGGGGTGGAGACCCAGTACTTC. Protein: CAMGSSGVETQYF.